These T cell receptor beta chains were read from a single sample in a study of blood T cells in healthy people across ages. TCRdb redid the calling of the 5' RACE reads with MiXCR, one entry per CDR3 protein. The data contain roughly 2 million distinct CDR3 sequences, around 48% of them seen just once; the ten biggest clones take up less than 2.5%. Input material: blood. These receptors were taken from a woman between 40 and 50 years old in good health. Each CDR3 is given with its conserved first and last residue. D genes are given only for firm matches. Only some rows state a clone size, as once, few, many or a class for expanded clones.

d_call clone_size j_call v_call cdr3_aa cdr3_nt
- - TRBJ2-2 TRBV6-1 CATDEANTGELFF TGTGCCACGGACGAGGCGAACACCGGGGAGCTGTTTTTT
- - TRBJ2-1 TRBV5-4 CASSLLVDPNEQFF TGTGCCAGCAGCTTGCTCGTAGACCCCAATGAGCAGTTCTTC
- - TRBJ1-5 TRBV7-2 CASARNSDYSNQPQHF TGTGCCAGCGCTCGTAACAGTGACTATAGCAATCAGCCCCAGCATTTT
- few TRBJ2-1 TRBV20-1 CSATVSGPYNEQFF TGCAGTGCGACCGTCAGCGGGCCCTACAATGAGCAGTTCTTC
- few TRBJ1-6 TRBV27 CASSPLSRHSPLHF TGTGCCAGCAGCCCCCTGAGTAGGCATTCACCCCTCCACTTT
- - TRBJ1-2 TRBV12-3/TRBV12-4 CASSRSEHVGYTF TGTGCCAGCAGTAGATCTGAACACGTCGGCTACACCTTC
- few TRBJ2-7 TRBV4-3 CASSQRFNEQYF TGCGCCAGCAGCCAGCGGTTCAACGAGCAGTACTTC
- few TRBJ2-3 TRBV6-1 CASSEAGGYTDTQYF TGTGCCAGCAGTGAAGCGGGGGGTTACACAGATACGCAGTATTTT
TRBD1 - TRBJ2-1 TRBV2 CASGTLTGGSYNEQFF TGTGCCAGCGGGACCTTAACAGGGGGCTCCTACAATGAGCAGTTCTTC
- - TRBJ2-1 TRBV20-1 CSARPGFYSLGGQFF TGCAGTGCTAGACCAGGATTCTACTCTCTCGGTGGGCAGTTCTTC
- few TRBJ2-3 TRBV12-3/TRBV12-4 CASSFFTATDTQYF TGTGCCAGCAGTTTTTTCACAGCCACAGATACGCAGTATTTT
- - TRBJ2-3 TRBV11-1 CASSRPLPSTDTQYF TGTGCCAGCAGCCGACCACTACCTAGCACAGATACGCAGTATTTT
- - TRBJ2-3 TRBV11-2 CASSPNGPGRRTDTQYF TGTGCCAGCAGCCCCAACGGGCCAGGCCGGAGGACAGATACGCAGTATTTT
- - TRBJ2-4 TRBV6-2/TRBV6-3 CASSYPHIVGAGIQYF TGTGCCAGCAGTTACCCCCATATAGTGGGGGCGGGCATTCAGTACTTC
TRBD1 few TRBJ2-7 TRBV20-1 CSAQRDRGGEQYF TGCAGTGCGCAAAGGGACAGGGGTGGGGAGCAGTACTTC
- - TRBJ2-1 TRBV11-1 CASSLGINEQFF TGTGCCAGCAGCTTAGGGATCAATGAGCAGTTCTTC
TRBD2 - TRBJ2-5 TRBV11-2 CASSSRVLAGGREETQYF TGTGCCAGCAGCTCTAGGGTTTTAGCGGGGGGCCGGGAAGAGACCCAGTACTTC
- - TRBJ1-5 TRBV6-2/TRBV6-3 CASSWFQGNANQPQHF TGTGCCAGCAGTTGGTTCCAGGGGAACGCCAATCAGCCCCAGCATTTT
TRBD1 few TRBJ2-2 TRBV7-9 CASSPGQINTGELFF TGTGCCAGCAGCCCGGGACAGATTAACACCGGGGAGCTGTTTTTT
TRBD2 - TRBJ2-3 TRBV18 CASSPFLAGRPGGTDTQYF TGTGCCAGCTCACCCTTCCTAGCGGGGAGACCCGGGGGCACAGATACGCAGTATTTT
- - TRBJ1-4 TRBV6-5 CASTGRVNEKLFF TGTGCCAGCACGGGCAGGGTAAATGAAAAACTGTTTTTT
- once TRBJ2-1 TRBV12-3/TRBV12-4 CACSLRGAYNEQFF TGTGCCTGCAGTTTACGGGGGGCTTACAATGAGCAGTTCTTC
TRBD2 many TRBJ2-1 TRBV11-2 CASRPAGTSVYNEQFF TGTGCCAGCAGGCCGGCGGGGACTAGCGTCTACAATGAGCAGTTCTTC
TRBD1 many TRBJ2-7 TRBV4-3 CASSQTRQGINEQYF TGCGCCAGCAGCCAAACAAGACAGGGGATCAACGAGCAGTACTTC
- few TRBJ2-7 TRBV20-1 CSGNRPQREQYF TGCAGTGGGAACAGGCCCCAGAGGGAGCAGTACTTC
TRBD1 - TRBJ2-7 TRBV11-2 CASSSPDRSTYEQYF TGTGCCAGCAGCTCCCCGGACAGGTCCACCTACGAGCAGTACTTC
- few TRBJ2-7 TRBV20-1 CSAILLMGGGLQEQYF TGCAGTGCTATTCTTCTAATGGGGGGGGGGCTCCAGGAGCAGTACTTC
- once TRBJ2-7 TRBV6-2/TRBV6-3 CASSTEIYEQYF TGTGCCAGCAGTACAGAGATCTACGAGCAGTACTTC
- - TRBJ1-2 TRBV10-3 CAISGAGEVGYTF TGTGCCATCAGTGGCGCGGGTGAAGTGGGCTACACCTTC
TRBD2 - TRBJ2-7 TRBV7-9 CASSSRTSGGAYEQYF TGTGCCAGCAGCTCCCGGACTAGCGGGGGGGCCTACGAGCAGTACTTC
- - TRBJ1-6 TRBV19 CASSMRAGNSPLHF TGTGCCAGTAGTATGCGAGCAGGAAATTCACCCCTCCACTTT
TRBD1 - TRBJ1-6 TRBV6-1 CASNRDRVYNSPLHF TGTGCCAGCAACCGGGACAGGGTCTATAATTCACCCCTCCACTTT